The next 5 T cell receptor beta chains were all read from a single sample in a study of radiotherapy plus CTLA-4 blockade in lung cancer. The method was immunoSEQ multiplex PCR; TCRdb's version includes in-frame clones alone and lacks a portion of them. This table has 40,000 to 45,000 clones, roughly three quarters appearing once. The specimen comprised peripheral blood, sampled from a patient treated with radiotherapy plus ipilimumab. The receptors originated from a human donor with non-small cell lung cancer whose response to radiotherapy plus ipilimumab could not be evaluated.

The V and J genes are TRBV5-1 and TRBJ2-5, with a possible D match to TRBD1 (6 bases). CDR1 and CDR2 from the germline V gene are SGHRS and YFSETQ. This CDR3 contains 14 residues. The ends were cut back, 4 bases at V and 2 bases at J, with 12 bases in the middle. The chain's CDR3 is CASSRVRGQETQYF. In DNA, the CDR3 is TGCGCCAGCAGCCGGGTCAGGGGTCAAGAGACCCAGTACTTC.

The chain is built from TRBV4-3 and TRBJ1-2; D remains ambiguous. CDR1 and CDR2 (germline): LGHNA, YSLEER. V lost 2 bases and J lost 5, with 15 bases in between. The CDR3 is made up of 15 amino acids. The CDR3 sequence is CASSQMAGIPYGYTF. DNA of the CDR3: TGCGCCAGCAGCCAAATGGCGGGGATCCCATATGGCTACACCTTC.

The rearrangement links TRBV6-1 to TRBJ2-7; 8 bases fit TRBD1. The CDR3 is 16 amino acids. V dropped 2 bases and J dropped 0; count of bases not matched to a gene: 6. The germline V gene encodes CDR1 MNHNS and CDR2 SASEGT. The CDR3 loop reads CASSEQGQANSYEQYF. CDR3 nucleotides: TGTGCCAGCAGTGAACAGGGACAGGCCAACTCCTACGAGCAGTACTTC.

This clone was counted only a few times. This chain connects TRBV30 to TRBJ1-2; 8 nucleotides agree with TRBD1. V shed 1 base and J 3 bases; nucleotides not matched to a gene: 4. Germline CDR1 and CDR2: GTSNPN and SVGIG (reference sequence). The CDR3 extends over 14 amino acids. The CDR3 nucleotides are TGTGCCTGGAGTGAGGACAGGGAGGACTATGGCTACACCTTC. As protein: CAWSEDREDYGYTF.

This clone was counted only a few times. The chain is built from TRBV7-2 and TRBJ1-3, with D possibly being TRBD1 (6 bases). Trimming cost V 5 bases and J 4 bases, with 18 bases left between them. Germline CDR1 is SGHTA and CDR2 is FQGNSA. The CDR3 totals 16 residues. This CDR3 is CASSPSVGAEGNTIYF. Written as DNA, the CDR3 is TGTGCCAGCAGCCCCTCGGTGGGGGCGGAAGGAAACACCATATATTTT.